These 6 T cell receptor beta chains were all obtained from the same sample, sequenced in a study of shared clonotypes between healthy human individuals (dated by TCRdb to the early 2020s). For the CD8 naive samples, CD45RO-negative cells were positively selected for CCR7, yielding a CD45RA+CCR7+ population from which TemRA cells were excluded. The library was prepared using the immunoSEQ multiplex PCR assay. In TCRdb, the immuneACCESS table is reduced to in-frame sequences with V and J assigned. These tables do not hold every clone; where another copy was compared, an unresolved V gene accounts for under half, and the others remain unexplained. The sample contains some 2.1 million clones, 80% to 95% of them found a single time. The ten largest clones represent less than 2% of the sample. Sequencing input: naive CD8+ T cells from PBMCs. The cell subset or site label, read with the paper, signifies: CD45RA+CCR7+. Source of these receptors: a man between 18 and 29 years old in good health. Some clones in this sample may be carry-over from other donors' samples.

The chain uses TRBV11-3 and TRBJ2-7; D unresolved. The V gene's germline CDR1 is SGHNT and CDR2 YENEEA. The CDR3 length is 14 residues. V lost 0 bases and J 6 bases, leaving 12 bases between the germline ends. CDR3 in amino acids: CASSLDGESIEQYF. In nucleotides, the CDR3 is TGTGCCAGCAGCTTAGACGGTGAGAGTATCGAGCAGTACTTC.

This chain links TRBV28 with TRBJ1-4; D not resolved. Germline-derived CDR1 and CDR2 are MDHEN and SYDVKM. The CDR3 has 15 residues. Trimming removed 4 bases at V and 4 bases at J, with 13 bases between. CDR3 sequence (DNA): TGTGCCAGCAGTTACTTCGGGAGACATAATGAAAAACTGTTTTTT. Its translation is CASSYFGRHNEKLFF.

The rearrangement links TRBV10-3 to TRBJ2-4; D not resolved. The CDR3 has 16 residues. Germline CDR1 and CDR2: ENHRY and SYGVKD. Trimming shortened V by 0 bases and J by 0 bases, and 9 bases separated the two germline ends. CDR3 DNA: TGTGCCATCAGTGAGTCGCCAGATTCAGCCAAAAACATTCAGTACTTC. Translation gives CAISESPDSAKNIQYF.

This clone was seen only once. The CDR3 loop reads CASSYRGVGIETQYF. The CDR3 DNA sequence: TGTGCCAGCAGTTACCGGGGGGTGGGGATTGAGACCCAGTACTTC. The chain has TRBV6-5 and TRBJ2-5; 7 nucleotides agree with TRBD2. The CDR3 is 15 residues long. V lost 2 bases, J lost 5 bases, and 8 bases stayed unmatched. Germline lookup yields CDR1 MNHEY and CDR2 SVGAGI.

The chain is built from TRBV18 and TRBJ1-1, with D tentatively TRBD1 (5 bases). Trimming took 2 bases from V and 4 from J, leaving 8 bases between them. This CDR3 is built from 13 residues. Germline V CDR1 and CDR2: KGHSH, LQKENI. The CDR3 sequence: CASSPGGITEAFF. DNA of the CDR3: TGTGCCAGCTCACCAGGGGGGATCACTGAAGCTTTCTTT.

CDR3 nucleotide sequence: TGTGCCAGCAGCCGGAGCGGGAGAGGCTACGAGCAGTACTTC. Its protein is CASSRSGRGYEQYF. The rearrangement joins TRBV7-9 to TRBJ2-7, with 8 nucleotides matching TRBD2. CDR1 is SEHNR, CDR2 FQNEAQ, per germline (reference sequence). V dropped 5 bases and J dropped 3; count of bases not matched to a gene: 6. This CDR3 region has 14 residues.